The next 5 T cell receptor beta chains were all read from a single sample in a study. TCRdb independently ran MiXCR on the RT-PCR reads; one entry per CDR3 protein. The sample lists more than 550,000 distinct CDR3 sequences, more than 13% occurring once. The sequenced material came from memory CD4+ T cells from blood. The source is a female donor in good health, serving as a healthy control.

This clonotype has more than one count but fewer than ten. The rearrangement uses TRBV27 and TRBJ1-4; 7 bases are a match to TRBD1. Germline values: CDR1 MNHEY, CDR2 SMNVEV (reference sequence). V was clipped by 6 bases and J by 8 bases; unmatched bases: 9. The CDR3 is 14 residues long. Written as DNA, the CDR3 is TGTGCCAGCAGCAGAAACAGGGGTCAAGAAAAACTGTTTTTT. Protein: CASSRNRGQEKLFF.

This clonotype appeared a few times. The rearrangement uses TRBV6-5 and TRBJ1-5; tentatively, D is TRBD1 (5 bases). V lost 4 bases to trimming and J lost 1 base, with 14 bases between them. Germline loops: CDR1 MNHEY, CDR2 SVGAGI. This CDR3 comprises 16 residues. CDR3: CASSLGVGMSNQPQHF. As DNA, the CDR3 is TGTGCCAGCAGTTTGGGGGTTGGGATGAGCAATCAGCCCCAGCATTTT.

This clonotype was seen ten or more times. The V call is TRBV6-6, the J call TRBJ2-3; TRBD2 matches at 8 bases. V lost 4 bases to trimming and J lost 6 bases; unmatched junction nucleotides: 9. Germline V lookup: CDR1 MNHNY, CDR2 SVGAGI (reference sequence). The CDR3 contains 15 residues. In DNA form, the CDR3 reads TGTGCCAGCAGTTCCCTCGCGGGAGGATTTGATACGCAGTATTTT. It yields the protein CASSSLAGGFDTQYF.

The CDR3: CATSDIDSYGYTF. The CDR3 DNA reads TGTGCCACCAGTGACATCGACAGCTATGGCTACACCTTC. This chain links TRBV24-1 with TRBJ1-2; TRBD1 might be the D (5 bases). Germline V CDR1 and CDR2: KGHDR, SFDVKD. Trimming cost V 4 bases and J 4 bases, with 9 bases left between them. This CDR3 contains 13 residues.

The chain recombines TRBV5-1 with TRBJ1-2; weak D call: TRBD1 (6 bases). In germline, CDR1 is SGHRS, CDR2 YFSETQ. This CDR3 spans 14 amino acids. Trimming stripped 4 bases from V and 5 bases from J, with 15 bases between. The CDR3 DNA is TGCGCCAGCAGCCCTAACGGACAGCTATATGGCTACACCTTC. Amino acids: CASSPNGQLYGYTF.